These 20 T cell receptor beta chains were all obtained from the same sample, sequenced in a study of breast tumors, draining lymph nodes, adjacent tissues. TCRdb analysed the multiplex PCR reads with MiXCR anew, one entry per CDR3 protein. Of 170,000 or so distinct CDR3 sequences listed, roughly a third are singletons. Axillary draining lymph nodes of breast cancer patients supplied the node samples. Material for sequencing was axillary lymph node tissue. These receptors came from a female donor with breast cancer. Some clones in this sample may be carry-over from other donors' samples.

In this sample, this clonotype turned up once. A junction boundary mismatches the germline segment, possibly from a read error. CDR3 bases: TGTGTCAGCAGCCAGGGGGGGCAGCACAACTATGGCTACACCTTC. This sequence encodes CVSSQGGQHNYGYTF. The chain links TRBV5-4 to TRBJ1-2; 7 bases agree with TRBD1. CDR1 is SGHNT and CDR2 is YYREEE in the germline V gene (reference sequence). The CDR3 sequence is 15 residues long.

As regards this clonotype: A single base separates this from a much larger clone, so it may be a read error. V is TRBV6-6 and J is TRBJ2-5; tentatively, D is TRBD1 (5 bases). V was clipped by 6 bases and J by 2 bases, with 13 bases between them. The CDR3 is made up of 14 amino acids. From germline, CDR1 is MNHNY and CDR2 SVGAGI (reference sequence). The CDR3 loop is CASRPAGFQETQYF. Written as DNA, the CDR3 is TGTGCCAGCAGGCCCGCAGGGTTTCAAGAGACCCAGTACTTC.

This chain connects TRBV6-5 to TRBJ2-1, with TRBD2 matching over 12 bases. Germline assignment: CDR1 MNHEY and CDR2 SVGAGI. This CDR3 spans 17 amino acids. With V trimmed by 5 bases and J by 1 base, 6 bases remained unmatched. CDR3 nucleotides: TGTGCCAGCAGTCTCGAAGGGACTAGCGGGTCCTACAATGAGCAGTTCTTC. Encoded protein: CASSLEGTSGSYNEQFF.

This sequence joins TRBV24-1 and TRBJ1-3; D is perhaps TRBD1 (5 bases). CDR3 length: 12 residues. V was cut by 4 bases and J by 9 bases, with 9 bases left in between. Germline values: CDR1 KGHDR, CDR2 SFDVKD. The CDR3 DNA is TGTGCCACCAGTGAGTCAGGGAGCACCATATATTTT. Translation gives CATSESGSTIYF.

A few counts support this clonotype. The gene calls are TRBV7-9 and TRBJ2-4; 9 bases match TRBD1. V lost 3 bases to trimming and J lost 6 bases; unmatched junction nucleotides: 6. CDR1 is SEHNR and CDR2 is FQNEAQ in the germline V gene (reference sequence). The CDR3 runs 15 residues. As DNA, the CDR3 is TGTGCCAGCAGCTTTCCGACAGGGGGGGTAAACATTCAGTACTTC. This translates into CASSFPTGGVNIQYF.

J is TRBJ1-5 and V is TRBV20-1, with 8 bases fitting TRBD1. V was clipped by 7 bases and J by 5 bases; unmatched bases: 13. CDR1 is DFQATT, CDR2 SNEGSKA, per germline (reference sequence). The CDR3 covers 15 residues. CDR3 sequence (DNA): TGCAGTGGCATGCAGGGGGCGGGGGCGCATCAGCCCCAGCATTTT. This translates into CSGMQGAGAHQPQHF.

The chain combines TRBV7-2 with TRBJ2-5; perhaps D is TRBD1 or TRBD2 (5 bases each). Germline V gives CDR1 SGHTA, CDR2 FQGNSA. V lost 1 base to trimming and J lost 1 base, with 13 bases between them. CDR3 length: 16 amino acids. CDR3 protein: CASSLGGGSPQETQYF. The CDR3 coding sequence is TGTGCCAGCAGCTTAGGGGGCGGGTCCCCCCAAGAGACCCAGTACTTC.

This clonotype was counted at least ten times. The gene calls are TRBV11-3 and TRBJ1-4; 8 bases match TRBD1. Germline CDR1 reads SGHNT; CDR2 reads YENEEA. This CDR3 contains 17 residues. V shed 1 base, J shed 6 bases, and the junction held 10 bases outside the gene matches. Written as DNA, the CDR3 is TGTGCCAGCAGCTTAGGATTCGGGGACAGGCAATATGAAAAACTGTTTTTT. It codes for CASSLGFGDRQYEKLFF.

This clonotype turned up a few times. The chain employs TRBV6-6 and TRBJ2-5, with a weak D call TRBD2 (5 bases). V lost 4 bases and J lost 4, with 13 bases in between. The CDR3 extends over 14 amino acids. Germline CDR1 reads MNHNY; CDR2 reads SVGAGI (reference sequence). CDR3 sequence (DNA): TGTGCCAGCAGTTTATTGGGGAGCGCAGAGACCCAGTACTTC. Translating it yields CASSLLGSAETQYF.

Details on this clonotype: At one end the junction does not follow the germline gene, possibly because of a read error. V is TRBV19 and J is TRBJ2-2; possibly TRBD2 for D (5 bases). The CDR3 spans 16 residues. Germline V CDR1 and CDR2: LNHDA, SQIVND (reference sequence). CDR3 protein: CASSTEALGHTGELFF. The CDR3 DNA sequence: TGTGCCAGTAGTACGGAGGCACTAGGGCACACCGGGGAGTTGTTTTTT.

This clonotype was found many times. The chain joins TRBV20-1 to TRBJ2-5; the D is unclear. In germline, CDR1 is DFQATT, CDR2 SNEGSKA (reference sequence). The CDR3 consists of 11 residues. CDR3 DNA sequence: TGCAGCTGGTTTCTCCAAGAGACCCAGTACTTC. It codes for CSWFLQETQYF.

The CDR3 DNA is TGTGCCAGCAGCCCAACCCCGGGGTACAATGAGCAGTTCTTC. Its protein product is CASSPTPGYNEQFF. V gene TRBV3-1 combines with J gene TRBJ2-1; the D gene is possibly TRBD2 (5 bases). The CDR3 is made up of 14 amino acids. Germline CDR1 reads LGHDT; CDR2 reads YNNKEL (reference sequence). The ends were cut back, 4 bases at V and 4 bases at J, with 11 bases in the middle.

Many counts were recorded for this clonotype. The chain recombines TRBV15 with TRBJ2-3; 7 bases are a match to TRBD1. This CDR3 comprises 17 residues. Germline V lookup: CDR1 LNHNV, CDR2 YYDKDF (reference sequence). The ends lost 5 bases at V and 0 bases at J; junction bases unmatched: 11. The CDR3 reads CATSRGWDSPSTDTQYF. The CDR3 nucleotides are TGTGCCACCAGCCGCGGATGGGACAGCCCAAGCACAGATACGCAGTATTTT.

This clonotype was observed many times. This chain links TRBV2 with TRBJ1-5, with 8 bases identical to TRBD1. The CDR3 covers 17 residues. V shed 0 bases and J 4 bases; nucleotides not matched to a gene: 8. In germline, CDR1 is SNHLY, CDR2 FYNNEI. The CDR3 spells CASSEALHRGGNQPQHF. CDR3 nucleotide sequence: TGTGCCAGCAGTGAAGCGCTTCACAGGGGGGGGAATCAGCCCCAGCATTTT. Supplemented by reference TRBV2 and TRBJ1-5, the full variable domain reads EPEVTQTPSHQVTQMGQEVILRCVPISNHLYFYWYRQILGQKVEFLVSFYNNEISEKSEIFDDQFSVERPDGSNFTLKIRSTKLEDSAMYFCASSEALHRGGNQPQHFGDGTRLSIL.

The chain employs TRBV7-8 and TRBJ2-6; D not certain. Germline V lookup: CDR1 SGHVS, CDR2 FQNEAQ. V dropped 6 bases and J dropped 15 bases, with 9 bases sitting between them. This CDR3 is 10 amino acids long. CDR3 sequence: CASRGRDLTF. The DNA of the CDR3 is TGTGCCAGCAGGGGAAGGGACCTGACTTTC.

This clonotype was counted only a few times. Being one base from a much bigger clone, this may be a read error. The J gene is TRBJ2-5, the V gene TRBV7-6; 7 bases agree with TRBD2. V lost 5 bases to trimming and J lost 7 bases; unmatched junction nucleotides: 7. This CDR3 is built from 13 residues. The germline V gene encodes CDR1 SGHVS and CDR2 FNYEAQ. CDR3 in amino acids: CASSKAGVGTQYF. The CDR3 DNA reads as TGTGCCAGCAGCAAGGCGGGGGTGGGGACCCAGTACTTC.

This clonotype showed up many times. This chain connects TRBV7-9 to TRBJ2-5, with D possibly TRBD1 on 5 matching bases. Trimming cost V 3 bases and J 1 base, with 12 bases left between them. Germline-derived CDR1 and CDR2 are SEHNR and FQNEAQ (reference sequence). The CDR3 runs 15 residues. CDR3 protein: CASSLKRGPQETQYF. CDR3 nucleotide sequence: TGTGCCAGCAGCTTGAAAAGGGGTCCCCAAGAGACCCAGTACTTC.

This clonotype was found many times. The gene calls are TRBV12-3 or TRBV12-4 and TRBJ2-5; 8 bases map to TRBD2. The CDR3 runs to 15 residues. After removal of 7 bases from V and 5 bases from J, the junction contained 12 bases not matched to a gene. CDR3 bases: TGTGCCAGCACATTAAGCGGGAGAAACCTGGAGACCCAGTACTTC. Its translation: CASTLSGRNLETQYF.

At least ten counts were recorded for this clonotype. V gene TRBV5-1 combines with J gene TRBJ2-2; D is uncertain. Germline CDR1 reads SGHRS; CDR2 reads YFSETQ. Trimming removed 2 bases at V and 2 bases at J, with 4 bases between. The CDR3 is made up of 13 amino acids. The CDR3 region is CASSFQNTGELFF. The CDR3 region has the DNA TGCGCCAGCAGCTTCCAAAACACCGGGGAGCTGTTTTTT.

This clonotype was found many times. The chain couples TRBV4-1 to TRBJ2-2, with no clear D. V gave up 8 bases and J gave up 3 bases, with 7 bases separating them. The CDR3 totals 12 residues. In germline, CDR1 is MGHRA, CDR2 YSYEKL. The CDR3 sequence: CASGQYTGELFF. The DNA of the CDR3 is TGCGCCAGCGGGCAGTACACCGGGGAGCTGTTTTTT.